This T cell receptor (beta chain) was identified in a study of blood T cells in healthy people across ages. With a J-beta primer mix and a sample-barcoded 5' primer, a second PCR ran about 7 to 12 cycles. TCRdb re-called the 5' RACE reads with MiXCR, one entry per CDR3 protein. The sample lists roughly 1,000,000 distinct CDR3 sequences; around 25% were seen once. V was pared by 6 bases and J by 4 bases, with 15 bases between. This CDR3 has 14 amino acids. Looked up from germline, CDR1 is MNHNY and CDR2 is SVGAGI (reference sequence). Study-level findings and limits: Aged donors had fewer naive CD4+ cells and lower diversity than long-lived donors.

This clonotype has a handful of counts. Its specificity is unknown. Staff drew roughly 10 milliliters of peripheral blood from each donor. The study isolated at least 7 million PBMCs from each sample. The data were also submitted as part of a second study, on T cells of mothers and their children. This second report adds: It was found that thymic selection shapes TCR recombination output similarly in related and unrelated pairs.

The chain employs TRBV6-6 and TRBJ2-5, with D perhaps assigned TRBD1 or TRBD2 (5 bases each). The sample was blood. The clonotype originates from a girl aged 2 to 10 in good health. Here the CDR3 DNA reads TGTGCCAGCAGATACACCGGGACCGGAGAGACCCAGTACTTC. As protein: CASRYTGTGETQYF.